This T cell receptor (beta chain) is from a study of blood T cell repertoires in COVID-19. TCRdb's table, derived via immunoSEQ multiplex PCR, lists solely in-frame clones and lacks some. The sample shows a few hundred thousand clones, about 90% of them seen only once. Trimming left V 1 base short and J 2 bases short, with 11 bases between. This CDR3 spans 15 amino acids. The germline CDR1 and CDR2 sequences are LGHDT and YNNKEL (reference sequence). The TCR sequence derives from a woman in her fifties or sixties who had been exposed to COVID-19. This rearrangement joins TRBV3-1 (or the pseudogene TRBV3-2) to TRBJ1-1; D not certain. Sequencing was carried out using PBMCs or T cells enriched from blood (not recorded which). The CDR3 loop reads CASSQGRGLNTEAFF. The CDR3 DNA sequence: TGTGCCAGCAGCCAAGGGAGAGGGCTAAACACTGAAGCTTTCTTT.